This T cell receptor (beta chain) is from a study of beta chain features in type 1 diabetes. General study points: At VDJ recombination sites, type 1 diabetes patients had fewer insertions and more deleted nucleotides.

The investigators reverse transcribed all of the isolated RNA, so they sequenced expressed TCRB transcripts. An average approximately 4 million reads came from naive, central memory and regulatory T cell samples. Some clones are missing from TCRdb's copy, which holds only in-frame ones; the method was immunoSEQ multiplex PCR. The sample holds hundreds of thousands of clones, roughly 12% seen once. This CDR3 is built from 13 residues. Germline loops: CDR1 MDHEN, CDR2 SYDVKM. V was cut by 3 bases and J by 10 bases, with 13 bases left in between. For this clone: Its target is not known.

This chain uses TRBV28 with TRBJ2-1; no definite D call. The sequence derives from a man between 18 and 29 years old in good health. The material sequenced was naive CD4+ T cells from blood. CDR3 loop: CASSLYRTQEQFF. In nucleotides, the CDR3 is TGTGCCAGCAGTTTGTATCGAACCCAGGAGCAGTTCTTC. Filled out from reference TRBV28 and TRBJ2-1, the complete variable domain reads DVKVTQSSRYLVKRTGEKVFLECVQDMDHENMFWYRQDPGLGLRLIYFSYDVKMKEKGDIPEGYSVSREKKERFSLILESASTNQTSMYLCASSLYRTQEQFFGPGTRLTVL.